These 13 T cell receptor beta chains came from one sample sequenced in a study of cytomegalovirus exposure and HLA in healthy donors. The primer mix had 60 Vbeta and 13 Jbeta primers. TCRdb's table, derived via immunoSEQ multiplex PCR, lists solely in-frame clones and lacks some. This sample contains 130,000 or so clones. Material: PBMCs. The receptor source for this set is a woman aged 18 to 35 in good health and CMV-seronegative.

The chain recombines TRBV29-1 with TRBJ2-1, with 12 bases matching TRBD1. The CDR3 is made up of 15 amino acids. V was pared by 7 bases and J by 9 bases, with 13 bases of the junction left unmatched. CDR1 and CDR2 (germline): SQVTM, ANQGSEA. CDR3 DNA sequence: TGCAGCGCTGGTCCCCGGGACAGGGGGCTCGGTGAGCAGTTCTTC. This gives the protein CSAGPRDRGLGEQFF.

The chain employs TRBV7-2 and TRBJ2-1; tentative D call: TRBD2 (6 bases). Germline V gene sequence: CDR1 SGHTA, CDR2 FQGNSA. The CDR3 totals 15 residues. V gave up 7 bases and J gave up 5 bases, with 18 bases separating them. In nucleotides, the CDR3 is TGTGCCAGCAAATATGGCACCGGGAGACACAATGAGCAGTTCTTC. Protein: CASKYGTGRHNEQFF.

V and J are TRBV5-1 and TRBJ1-2; 7 bases align to TRBD1. The CDR3 extends over 16 amino acids. CDR1 SGHRS and CDR2 YFSETQ come from the germline V gene. Losses at the gene ends were 4 bases for V and 1 base for J; bases not matched to a gene: 10. DNA of the CDR3: TGCGCCAGCAGCGGAGGACAGGCCCGGAATAACTATGGCTACACCTTC. Its protein is CASSGGQARNNYGYTF.

V usage is TRBV2 and J usage is TRBJ2-1; no definite D call. Deletions cut 2 bases from V and 0 bases from J, with 8 bases between. CDR3 length: 15 amino acids. The germline gives CDR1 SNHLY, CDR2 FYNNEI. The CDR3 region is CASSEIPDSYNEQFF. In DNA form, the CDR3 reads TGTGCCAGCAGTGAAATTCCAGACTCCTACAATGAGCAGTTCTTC.

The rearrangement uses TRBV5-1 and TRBJ2-3; no firm D call. The CDR3 length is 15 residues. Germline-derived CDR1 and CDR2 are SGHRS and YFSETQ. V lost 4 bases, J lost 0 bases, and 12 bases lay in between. DNA for the CDR3: TGCGCCAGCAGCGAGAGGCCCCCTAGCACAGATACGCAGTATTTT. The encoded protein is CASSERPPSTDTQYF.

The chain links TRBV5-1 to TRBJ1-4, with 9 nucleotides matching TRBD1. Germline V lookup: CDR1 SGHRS, CDR2 YFSETQ. J was trimmed by 3 bases and V by 4 bases; bases with no gene match: 4. CDR3 size: 15 residues. The CDR3 region has the DNA TGCGCCAGCAGCAGGACAGGGGAGTCTAATGAAAAACTGTTTTTT. This translates into CASSRTGESNEKLFF.

The rearrangement links TRBV28 to TRBJ2-1, with D uncertain. The CDR3 extends over 15 amino acids. Deletions cut 10 bases from V and 0 bases from J, with 16 bases between. Per the germline V gene, CDR1 is MDHEN and CDR2 is SYDVKM. In DNA form, the CDR3 reads TGTGCCACCAAAGAAGCTCCTAGCTCCTACAATGAGCAGTTCTTC. This encodes CATKEAPSSYNEQFF.

The chain carries TRBV19 and TRBJ1-5, with a tentative D call TRBD1 (5 bases). The germline gives CDR1 LNHDA, CDR2 SQIVND (reference sequence). V lost 4 bases, J lost 0 bases, and 10 bases lay in between. CDR3 length: 15 residues. CDR3 nucleotides: TGTGCCAGTAGTACGTCGGGGGGTAGCAATCAGCCCCAGCATTTT. Amino acid sequence: CASSTSGGSNQPQHF.

This rearrangement joins TRBV14 to TRBJ2-3, with 9 bases lining up with TRBD2. The CDR3 covers 13 residues. V was pared by 4 bases and J by 12 bases, with 8 bases of the junction left unmatched. CDR1 is SGHDN and CDR2 is FVKESK in the germline V gene. The CDR3 here is CASSLSSGSAQYF. CDR3 in DNA: TGTGCCAGCAGCCTAAGTAGCGGGAGCGCCCAGTATTTT.

CDR3 in DNA: TGCGCCAGCAGCCAAGAGTGGAATGGGGCTGGTGGCTACACCTTC. It encodes CASSQEWNGAGGYTF. The J gene is TRBJ1-2, the V gene TRBV4-3; a weak D match, TRBD1 (5 bases). There are 15 residues in the CDR3. The germline CDR1 and CDR2 sequences are LGHNA and YSLEER. V lost 0 bases, J lost 7 bases, and 15 bases lay in between.

This chain uses TRBV28 with TRBJ1-2; D is unresolved. Germline CDR1 MDHEN, CDR2 SYDVKM. The length of the CDR3 is 12 residues. The ends were cut back, 11 bases at V and 8 bases at J, with 18 bases in the middle. For the CDR3, the DNA is TGTGCCTACCGGGAGAGGGAAAGGGGCTACACCTTC. This sequence encodes CAYRERERGYTF.

With respect to this clone: This same CDR3 is encoded by further DNA sequences in the sample. The rearrangement joins TRBV5-1 to TRBJ2-5; 7 bases align to TRBD1. V lost 4 bases and J lost 2; bases outside the gene matches: 5. Germline CDR1 is SGHRS and CDR2 is YFSETQ. There are 14 residues in the CDR3. CDR3 loop: CASSLGTAQETQYF. CDR3 DNA: TGCGCCAGCAGCCTCGGGACAGCTCAAGAGACCCAGTACTTC.

V gene TRBV7-6 combines with J gene TRBJ2-5; no clear D gene. The V end was cut by 1 base, the J end by 0 bases, with 6 bases between. Germline assignment: CDR1 SGHVS and CDR2 FNYEAQ. The CDR3 runs to 14 residues. DNA of the CDR3: TGTGCCAGCAGCTTAGGCCGGGACCAAGAGACCCAGTACTTC. This gives the protein CASSLGRDQETQYF.